The clone carrying this T cell receptor beta chain was seen more than once but under ten times. Its matching antigen is unknown. The data are from a study of T cell responses to AZD1222 COVID-19 vaccine. Study-wide results and caveats: A reported finding is that nearly half of spike-specific TCRs target unmutated variant regions.

Second-dose timings of about 4 or about 12 weeks were pooled. J was trimmed by 3 bases and V by 6 bases; bases with no gene match: 2. CDR3 length: 12 amino acids. Repertoires were generated with immunoSEQ multiplex PCR, while TCRdb's copy carries only in-frame clones and drops some. The sample includes 100,000 to 150,000 clones, around 88% of them seen just once. The receptor was isolated from an adult who received the AZD1222 COVID-19 vaccine. The chain uses TRBV12-3 or TRBV12-4 and TRBJ2-7; 7 bases are a match to TRBD1. The input for sequencing was peripheral blood, taken 28 days after the second AZD1222 dose. The CDR3 bases are TGTGCCAGCAGCCCAGGGGGCTACGAGCAGTACTTC. Translated: CASSPGGYEQYF.